This T cell receptor beta chain emerged from a study of follicular helper T cells after annual influenza vaccination. Time point defined: 2015-2016 season, pre-vaccination. The method was immunoSEQ multiplex PCR; TCRdb's version includes in-frame clones alone and lacks a portion of them. The table lists fewer than 10,000 clones, over 85% of them singletons, with about 0.5% in the top ten. The CDR3 sequence is 16 residues long. Trimming took off 4 bases at V and 0 bases at J, with 16 bases between the two ends. CDR1 and CDR2 (germline): SGDLS, YYNGEE. This clonotype originated in an adult who received the influenza vaccine. Sequencing was performed on CXCR5+ CD38- circulating T follicular helper cells from blood, taken on the day of influenza vaccination. Subset here: circulating Tfh, non-naive CD4+CXCR5+PD-1+ (ICOS+CD38+ or ICOS-CD38-). The gene calls are TRBV9 and TRBJ1-1; D remains unclear. In nucleotides, the CDR3 is TGTGCCAGCAGCCCGACAATTCAGGTACTGAACACTGAAGCTTTCTTT. Its translation is CASSPTIQVLNTEAFF.